The next 19 T cell receptor beta chains were all read from a single sample in a study of blood T cell repertoires in COVID-19. Using immunoSEQ multiplex PCR, the repertoire was profiled, and TCRdb retains in-frame clones only, with some absent. The sample records 400,000 or so clones, more than 75% being singletons. Sequencing was done on a sample of peripheral blood. The receptors were gathered from a human donor in a cohort sampled during active COVID-19.

This sequence joins TRBV19 and TRBJ1-1, with a weak D call TRBD1 (5 bases). V was trimmed by 1 base and J by 2 bases, leaving 11 bases between them. CDR1 LNHDA and CDR2 SQIVND come from the germline V gene (reference sequence). This CDR3 has 15 residues. CDR3 nucleotides: TGTGCCAGTAGTATAGGGGGCTCCGTCAACACTGAAGCTTTCTTT. It encodes CASSIGGSVNTEAFF.

This chain connects TRBV15 to TRBJ2-7; no reliable D call. V shed 0 bases and J shed 3 bases, with 9 bases lying between them. This CDR3 is 14 amino acids long. Germline V gene data show CDR1 as LNHNV and CDR2 as YYDKDF (reference sequence). CDR3 sequence: CATSRDIASYEQYF. In DNA, the CDR3 is TGTGCCACCAGCAGAGATATAGCCAGCTACGAGCAGTACTTC.

CDR3 DNA sequence: TGCGCCAGCAGCTTGGCGGACAATACCCCAGCTAACTATGGCTACACCTTC. Translation gives CASSLADNTPANYGYTF. This rearrangement joins TRBV5-1 to TRBJ1-2; TRBD1 might be the D (5 bases). From germline, CDR1 is SGHRS and CDR2 YFSETQ. Between the trimmed V and J ends, which lost 0 bases and 0 bases, there was a span of 15 bases. The CDR3 loop spans 17 amino acids.

This chain uses TRBV5-6 with TRBJ2-5; TRBD1 matches at 7 bases. J was trimmed by 4 bases and V by 9 bases; bases with no gene match: 9. CDR1 and CDR2 (germline): SGHDT, YYEEEE. This CDR3 has 13 residues. The CDR3 loop reads CATSSGTAETQYF. CDR3 DNA sequence: TGTGCCACGAGCAGTGGGACAGCAGAGACCCAGTACTTC.

The chain uses TRBV9 and TRBJ1-5, with 8 bases that match TRBD1. The CDR3 covers 15 residues. V was pared by 2 bases and J by 5 bases, with 6 bases of the junction left unmatched. The germline CDR1 and CDR2 sequences are SGDLS and YYNGEE. Written as DNA, the CDR3 is TGTGCCAGCAGCGTTCAGGGGGCGGCCGATCAGCCCCAGCATTTT. It codes for CASSVQGAADQPQHF. Combining the CDR3 with reference TRBV9 and TRBJ1-5 gives the whole variable domain DSGVTQTPKHLITATGQRVTLRCSPRSGDLSVYWYQQSLDQGLQFLIQYYNGEERAKGNILERFSAQQFPDLHSELNLSSLELGDSALYFCASSVQGAADQPQHFGDGTRLSIL.

The V and J genes are TRBV2 and TRBJ1-5; 10 nucleotides align to TRBD1. The V gene's germline CDR1 is SNHLY and CDR2 FYNNEI. After removal of 7 bases from V and 6 bases from J, the junction contained 9 bases not matched to a gene. The CDR3 is 15 residues long. The CDR3 sequence: CASTRDRGLRQPQHF. The CDR3, as DNA: TGTGCCAGCACCCGGGACAGGGGCCTTCGTCAGCCCCAGCATTTT.

This clone was picked up a small number of times. In DNA, the CDR3 is TGTGCCAGCAGTCTCTTCCCCGGGGAGCTGTTTTTT. Its protein is CASSLFPGELFF. This chain links TRBV6-5 with TRBJ2-2; D is undetermined. The CDR3 consists of 12 residues. Trimming cost V 5 bases and J 6 bases, with 7 bases left between them. The germline V gene encodes CDR1 MNHEY and CDR2 SVGAGI.

The table lists this clone with a count of one. This chain connects TRBV10-1 to TRBJ2-3, with 12 bases matching TRBD2. Germline trimming cut 0 bases from V and 0 bases from J; bases unmatched to any gene: 13. The CDR3 is 21 amino acids. Germline loops: CDR1 WNHNN, CDR2 SYGVQD (reference sequence). The CDR3 region has the DNA TGCGCCAGCAGTGAGTCCCCTTGGACTAGCGGGACACTATCTAGCACAGATACGCAGTATTTT. Translation: CASSESPWTSGTLSSTDTQYF.

The rearrangement uses TRBV11-3 and TRBJ2-1, with 7 bases that match TRBD1. J lost 5 bases, V lost 4 bases, and 8 bases had no gene match. The CDR3 consists of 15 residues. Germline CDR1 SGHNT, CDR2 YENEEA. The CDR3 sequence is CASSYDRAGDNEQFF. The CDR3 DNA follows: TGTGCCAGCAGCTACGACAGGGCGGGCGACAATGAGCAGTTCTTC.

This rearrangement joins TRBV28 to TRBJ1-2; 7 positions agree with TRBD1. The CDR3 runs 14 residues. Germline V gene data show CDR1 as MDHEN and CDR2 as SYDVKM. The ends lost 5 bases at V and 8 bases at J; junction bases unmatched: 11. In nucleotides, the CDR3 is TGTGCCAGCAGTCCAACATATCAACAGGGGGGCTACACCTTC. Its translation is CASSPTYQQGGYTF.

The V and J genes are TRBV19 and TRBJ2-3; TRBD2 matches 14 bases. V lost 3 bases to trimming and J lost 5 bases; unmatched junction nucleotides: 4. This CDR3 contains 16 residues. From germline, CDR1 is LNHDA and CDR2 SQIVND (reference sequence). The CDR3 region is CASSMAGLAGVDTQYF. The CDR3 DNA reads as TGTGCCAGTAGTATGGCGGGACTAGCGGGGGTAGATACGCAGTATTTT.

Concerning this clone: At one of its ends the junction is not consistent with the germline gene, which may arise from a read error. This sequence joins TRBV2 and TRBJ2-7, with TRBD1 matching over 9 bases. Germline CDR1 SNHLY, CDR2 FYNNEI. The CDR3 extends over 15 amino acids. The CDR3: CASSLAGTGLAEQCF. In DNA, the CDR3 is TGTGCCAGCAGCCTCGCCGGGACAGGGCTAGCCGAGCAGTGCTTC.

The chain joins TRBV7-9 to TRBJ1-1; D uncertain. The CDR3 has 13 amino acids. Trimming removed 3 bases from V and 7 bases from J, with 12 bases in between. Germline-derived CDR1 and CDR2 are SEHNR and FQNEAQ (reference sequence). The CDR3, as DNA: TGTGCCAGCAGCTTTGTGATGACACTTGAAGCTTTCTTT. Its protein is CASSFVMTLEAFF. Full variable domain (missing parts from reference TRBV7-9 and TRBJ1-1): DTGVSQNPRHKITKRGQNVTFRCDPISEHNRLYWYRQTLGQGPEFLTYFQNEAQLEKSRLLSDRFSAERPKGSFSTLEIQRTEQGDSAMYLCASSFVMTLEAFFGQGTRLTVV.

The genes are TRBV6-5 and TRBJ2-3; a weak D match, TRBD2 (5 bases). The V gene lost 5 bases and the J gene lost 2 bases, with 14 bases spanning the gap. The CDR3 length is 15 residues. In germline, CDR1 is MNHEY, CDR2 SVGAGI. CDR3 in amino acids: CASSPPIGDTDTQYF. CDR3 bases: TGTGCCAGCAGTCCGCCCATCGGGGACACAGATACGCAGTATTTT.

This chain connects TRBV3-1 (or the pseudogene TRBV3-2) to TRBJ2-2, with 9 positions matching TRBD1. The germline gives CDR1 LGHDT, CDR2 YNNKEL (reference sequence). Trimming cost V 6 bases and J 6 bases; bases outside gene matches: 8. There are 15 residues in the CDR3. CDR3 sequence (DNA): TGTGCCAGCAGTCCCGGGACAGGGTACGCCGGGGAGCTGTTTTTT. Translation gives CASSPGTGYAGELFF.

V gene TRBV5-1 combines with J gene TRBJ2-2; tentatively, D is TRBD2 (5 bases). Trimming removed 0 bases from V and 6 bases from J, with 18 bases in between. The CDR3 is made up of 17 amino acids. In germline, CDR1 is SGHRS, CDR2 YFSETQ. The chain's CDR3 is CASSLVGLRPTPGELFF. The CDR3 DNA sequence: TGCGCCAGCAGCTTGGTTGGACTTAGACCCACTCCCGGGGAGCTGTTTTTT.

In this sample, this clone turned up once. The V call is TRBV7-9, the J call TRBJ1-1; 8 positions match TRBD1. Looked up from germline, CDR1 is SEHNR and CDR2 is FQNEAQ (reference sequence). The V and J ends lost 1 base and 3 bases, in that order; junction bases with no gene match: 1. This CDR3 has 14 amino acids. CDR3 protein: CASSLGTGYTEAFF. The CDR3 coding sequence is TGTGCCAGCAGCTTAGGGACAGGGTACACTGAAGCTTTCTTT. Looking up the rest from reference TRBV7-9 and TRBJ1-1 gives the full variable domain: DTGVSQNPRHKITKRGQNVTFRCDPISEHNRLYWYRQTLGQGPEFLTYFQNEAQLEKSRLLSDRFSAERPKGSFSTLEIQRTEQGDSAMYLCASSLGTGYTEAFFGQGTRLTVV.

The rearrangement links TRBV14 to TRBJ2-7, with D tentatively TRBD2 (5 bases). V gave up 4 bases and J gave up 5 bases, with 9 bases separating them. The germline CDR1 and CDR2 sequences are SGHDN and FVKESK. The CDR3 consists of 12 residues. Here the CDR3 DNA reads TGTGCCAGCAGCCGAGGGTTCGACGAGCAGTACTTC. This codes for CASSRGFDEQYF.

On this clone: The junction and the germline gene differ at one end; a read error may be behind it. The rearrangement links TRBV29-1 to TRBJ1-2; D gene ambiguous. The CDR3 contains 8 residues. Germline loops: CDR1 SQVTM, CDR2 ANQGSEA. CDR3 sequence: CSAPGKGF. The CDR3 bases are TGCAGCGCCCCGGGGAAGGGATTC.